This T cell receptor (beta chain) was documented in a study of molecular identifiers for immune sequencing clone quantification. Germline loops: CDR1 ENHRY, CDR2 SYGVKD. The CDR3 is made up of 16 amino acids. Trimming at V came to 4 bases and at J to 1 base, leaving 8 bases not matched to a gene. This clonotype has more than one count but fewer than ten. TCRdb re-analysed the PCR reads in MiXCR, keeping a single row per CDR3 protein. The repertoire holds about 300,000 distinct CDR3 sequences, with 20% to 25% as singletons. This clonotype originated in a human donor in good health. Some libraries in this study had Jurkat cell RNA spiked in. Sequencing used naive CD8+ T cells from blood, with Jurkat cell RNA spiked in. Subset noted: FACS-sorted CD8+CD4-CCR7+CD45RA+ naive T cells. This chain links TRBV10-3 with TRBJ2-3; 7 nucleotides agree with TRBD1. CDR3 protein: CAISGGQGVGTDTQYF. The CDR3 nucleotides are TGTGCCATCAGTGGGGGCCAGGGGGTCGGCACAGATACGCAGTATTTT.